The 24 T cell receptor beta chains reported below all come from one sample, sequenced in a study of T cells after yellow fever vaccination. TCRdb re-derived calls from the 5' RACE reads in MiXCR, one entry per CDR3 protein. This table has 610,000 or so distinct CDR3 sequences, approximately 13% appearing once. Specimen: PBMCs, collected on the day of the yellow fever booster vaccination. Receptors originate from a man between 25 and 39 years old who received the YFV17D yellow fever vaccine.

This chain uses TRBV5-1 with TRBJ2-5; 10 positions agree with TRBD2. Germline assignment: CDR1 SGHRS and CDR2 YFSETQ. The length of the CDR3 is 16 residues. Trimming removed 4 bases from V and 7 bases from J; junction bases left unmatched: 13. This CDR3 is CASSVTSGTSARTQYF. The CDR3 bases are TGCGCCAGCAGCGTCACTAGCGGGACCTCGGCAAGGACCCAGTACTTC.

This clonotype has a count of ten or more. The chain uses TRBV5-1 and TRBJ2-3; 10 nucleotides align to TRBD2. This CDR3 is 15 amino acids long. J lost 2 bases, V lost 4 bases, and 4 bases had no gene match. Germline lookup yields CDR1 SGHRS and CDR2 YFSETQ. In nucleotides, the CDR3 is TGCGCCAGCAGCATAACTAGCGGGGTCACAGATACGCAGTATTTT. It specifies CASSITSGVTDTQYF.

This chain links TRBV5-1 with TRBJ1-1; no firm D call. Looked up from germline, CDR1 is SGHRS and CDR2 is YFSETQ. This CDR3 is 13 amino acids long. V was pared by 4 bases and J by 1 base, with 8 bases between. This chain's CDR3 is CASSGQTNTEAFF. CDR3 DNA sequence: TGCGCCAGCAGCGGTCAGACGAACACTGAAGCTTTCTTT.

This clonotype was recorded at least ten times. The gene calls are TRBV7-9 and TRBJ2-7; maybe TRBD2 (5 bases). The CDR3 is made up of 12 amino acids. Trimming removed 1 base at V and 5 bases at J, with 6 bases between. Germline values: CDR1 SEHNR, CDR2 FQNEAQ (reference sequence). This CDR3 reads CASSLGRNEQYF. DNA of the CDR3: TGTGCCAGCAGCTTAGGGAGGAACGAGCAGTACTTC.

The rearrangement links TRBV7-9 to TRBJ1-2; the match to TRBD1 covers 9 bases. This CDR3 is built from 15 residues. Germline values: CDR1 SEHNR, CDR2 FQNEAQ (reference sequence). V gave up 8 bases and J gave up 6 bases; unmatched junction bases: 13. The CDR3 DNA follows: TGTGCCAGCCCAAAAGGGACGGGACAGGGCGATGGCTACACCTTC. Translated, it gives CASPKGTGQGDGYTF.

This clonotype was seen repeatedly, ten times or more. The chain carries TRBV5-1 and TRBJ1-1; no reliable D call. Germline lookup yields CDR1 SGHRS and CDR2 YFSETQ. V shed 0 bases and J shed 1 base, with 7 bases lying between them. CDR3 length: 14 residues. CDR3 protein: CASSLAGSNTEAFF. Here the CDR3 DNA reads TGCGCCAGCAGCTTGGCAGGTTCGAACACTGAAGCTTTCTTT.

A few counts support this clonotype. The CDR3 nucleotides read TGTGCCAGCAGCGAAGGACTAGCGGTCTACAATGAGCAGTTCTTC. This sequence encodes CASSEGLAVYNEQFF. The rearrangement uses TRBV12-3 or TRBV12-4 and TRBJ2-1, with 10 bases aligning to TRBD2. The CDR3 is made up of 15 amino acids. The V segment lost 6 bases and the J segment 3 bases; nucleotides outside the gene matches: 5.

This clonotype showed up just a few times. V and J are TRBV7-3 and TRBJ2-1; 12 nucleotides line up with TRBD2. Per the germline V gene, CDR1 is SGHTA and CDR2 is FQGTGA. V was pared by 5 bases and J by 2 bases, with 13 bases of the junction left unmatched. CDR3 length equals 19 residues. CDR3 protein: CASSRQRTSGKKAYNEQFF. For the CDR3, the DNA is TGTGCCAGCAGCCGCCAAAGGACTAGCGGGAAAAAGGCCTACAATGAGCAGTTCTTC.

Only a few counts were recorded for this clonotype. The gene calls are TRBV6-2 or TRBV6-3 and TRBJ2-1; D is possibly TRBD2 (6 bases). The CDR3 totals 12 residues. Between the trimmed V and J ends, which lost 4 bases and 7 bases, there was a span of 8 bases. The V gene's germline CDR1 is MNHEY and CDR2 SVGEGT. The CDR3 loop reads CASSWDWNEQFF. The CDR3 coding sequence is TGTGCCAGCAGTTGGGACTGGAATGAGCAGTTCTTC.

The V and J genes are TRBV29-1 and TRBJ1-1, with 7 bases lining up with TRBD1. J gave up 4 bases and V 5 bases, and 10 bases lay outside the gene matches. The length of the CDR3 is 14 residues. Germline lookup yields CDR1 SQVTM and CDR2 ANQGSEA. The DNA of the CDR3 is TGCAGCGTTAAGAAAGGGGGCGCAGTCACTGAAGCTTTCTTT. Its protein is CSVKKGGAVTEAFF.

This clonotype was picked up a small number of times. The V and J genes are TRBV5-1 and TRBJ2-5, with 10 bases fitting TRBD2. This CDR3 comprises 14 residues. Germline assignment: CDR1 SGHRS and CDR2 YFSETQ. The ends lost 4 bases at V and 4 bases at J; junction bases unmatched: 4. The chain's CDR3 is CASSPTSGIETQYF. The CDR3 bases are TGCGCCAGCAGCCCTACTAGCGGGATAGAGACCCAGTACTTC.

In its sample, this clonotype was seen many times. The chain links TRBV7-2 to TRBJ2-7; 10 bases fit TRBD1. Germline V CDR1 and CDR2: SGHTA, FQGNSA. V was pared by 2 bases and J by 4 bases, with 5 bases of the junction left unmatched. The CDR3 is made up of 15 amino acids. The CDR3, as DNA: TGTGCCAGCAGCTTATCCGGGACAGGGGCGTACGAGCAGTACTTC. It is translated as CASSLSGTGAYEQYF. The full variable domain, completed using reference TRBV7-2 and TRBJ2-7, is GAGVSQSPSNKVTEKGKDVELRCDPISGHTALYWYRQSLGQGLEFLIYFQGNSAPDKSGLPSDRFSAERTGGSVSTLTIQRTQQEDSAVYLCASSLSGTGAYEQYFGPGTRLTVT.

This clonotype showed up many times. CDR3 protein: CASGTGGGNTIYF. CDR3 DNA: TGTGCCAGCGGGACAGGGGGAGGAAACACCATATATTTT. J is TRBJ1-3 and V is TRBV30; 11 bases fit TRBD1. In germline, CDR1 is GTSNPN, CDR2 SVGIG (reference sequence). V trimming: 8 bases; J trimming: 4 bases; junction bases outside the gene matches: 4. The CDR3 is 13 residues long.

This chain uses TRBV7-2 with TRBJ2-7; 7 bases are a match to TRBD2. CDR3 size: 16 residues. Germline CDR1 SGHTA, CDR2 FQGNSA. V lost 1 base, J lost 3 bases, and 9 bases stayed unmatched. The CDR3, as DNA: TGTGCCAGCAGCTTAGATGGGAGGGACGGCTTCTACGAGCAGTACTTC. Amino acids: CASSLDGRDGFYEQYF.

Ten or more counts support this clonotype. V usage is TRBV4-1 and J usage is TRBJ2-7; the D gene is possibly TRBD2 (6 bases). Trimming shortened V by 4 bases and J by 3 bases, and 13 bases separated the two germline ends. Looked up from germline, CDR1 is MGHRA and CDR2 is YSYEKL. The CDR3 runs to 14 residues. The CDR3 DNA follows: TGCGCCAGCAGCCGGGCCGCGGGGATCTACGAGCAGTACTTC. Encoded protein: CASSRAAGIYEQYF.

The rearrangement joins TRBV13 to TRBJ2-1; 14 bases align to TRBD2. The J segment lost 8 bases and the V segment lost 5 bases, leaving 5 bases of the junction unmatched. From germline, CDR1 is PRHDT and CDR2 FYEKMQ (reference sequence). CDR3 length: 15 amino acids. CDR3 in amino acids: CASSAGLAGGYEQFF. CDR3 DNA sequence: TGTGCCAGCAGCGCCGGACTAGCGGGAGGATATGAGCAGTTCTTC.

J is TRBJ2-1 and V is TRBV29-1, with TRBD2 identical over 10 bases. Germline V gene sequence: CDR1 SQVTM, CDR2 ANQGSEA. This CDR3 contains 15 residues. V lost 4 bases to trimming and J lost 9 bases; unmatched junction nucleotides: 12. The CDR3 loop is CSVGRGTSADGEQFF. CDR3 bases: TGCAGCGTTGGGAGGGGGACTAGCGCTGATGGTGAGCAGTTCTTC.

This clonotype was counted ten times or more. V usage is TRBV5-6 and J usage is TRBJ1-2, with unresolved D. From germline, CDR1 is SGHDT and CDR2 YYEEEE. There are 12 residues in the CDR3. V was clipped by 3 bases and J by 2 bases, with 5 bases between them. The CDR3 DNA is TGTGCCAGCAGCTCCAACAACTATGGCTACACCTTC. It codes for CASSSNNYGYTF.

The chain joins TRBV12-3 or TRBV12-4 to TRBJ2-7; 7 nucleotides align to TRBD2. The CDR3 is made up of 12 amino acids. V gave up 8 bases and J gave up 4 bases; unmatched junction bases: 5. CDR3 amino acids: CASGPGGYEQYF. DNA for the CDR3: TGTGCCAGCGGACCGGGAGGATACGAGCAGTACTTC.

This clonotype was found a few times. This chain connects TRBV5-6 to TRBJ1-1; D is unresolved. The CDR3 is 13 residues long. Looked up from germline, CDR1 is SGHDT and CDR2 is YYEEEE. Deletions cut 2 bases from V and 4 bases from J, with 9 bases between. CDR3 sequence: CASSFYLGTEAFF. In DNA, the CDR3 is TGTGCCAGCAGCTTCTATCTGGGCACTGAAGCTTTCTTT.

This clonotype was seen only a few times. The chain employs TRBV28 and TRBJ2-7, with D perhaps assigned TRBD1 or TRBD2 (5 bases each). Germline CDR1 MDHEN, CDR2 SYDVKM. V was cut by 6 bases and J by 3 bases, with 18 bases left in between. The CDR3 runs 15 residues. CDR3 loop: CASSLTGTADYEQYF. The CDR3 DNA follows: TGTGCCAGCAGCCTTACTGGGACGGCCGACTACGAGCAGTACTTC.

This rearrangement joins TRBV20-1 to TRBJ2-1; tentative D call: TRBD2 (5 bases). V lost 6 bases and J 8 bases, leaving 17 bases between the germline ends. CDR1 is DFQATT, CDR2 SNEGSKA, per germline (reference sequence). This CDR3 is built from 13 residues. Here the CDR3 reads CSADGPPGDEQFF. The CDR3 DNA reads TGCAGTGCCGACGGACCGCCCGGGGATGAGCAGTTCTTC.

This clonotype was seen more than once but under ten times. The CDR3 region has the DNA TGCGCCAGCAGCGCACGGACAGGGGACACTGAAGCTTTCTTT. Its protein product is CASSARTGDTEAFF. The rearrangement joins TRBV5-1 to TRBJ1-1; 9 bases map to TRBD1. Germline V gives CDR1 SGHRS, CDR2 YFSETQ. The CDR3 totals 14 residues. V lost 4 bases and J lost 3; bases outside the gene matches: 4. Full variable domain (outside the CDR3, taken from reference TRBV5-1 and TRBJ1-1): KAGVTQTPRYLIKTRGQQVTLSCSPISGHRSVSWYQQTPGQGLQFLFEYFSETQRNKGNFPGRFSGRQFSNSRSEMNVSTLELGDSALYLCASSARTGDTEAFFGQGTRLTVV.

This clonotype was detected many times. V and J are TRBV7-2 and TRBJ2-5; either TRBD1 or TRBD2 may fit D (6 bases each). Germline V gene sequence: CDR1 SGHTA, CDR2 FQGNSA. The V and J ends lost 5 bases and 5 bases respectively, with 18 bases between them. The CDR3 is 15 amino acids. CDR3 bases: TGTGCCAGCAGCCCATCCATAGGGGGGTATGAGACCCAGTACTTC. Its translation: CASSPSIGGYETQYF.